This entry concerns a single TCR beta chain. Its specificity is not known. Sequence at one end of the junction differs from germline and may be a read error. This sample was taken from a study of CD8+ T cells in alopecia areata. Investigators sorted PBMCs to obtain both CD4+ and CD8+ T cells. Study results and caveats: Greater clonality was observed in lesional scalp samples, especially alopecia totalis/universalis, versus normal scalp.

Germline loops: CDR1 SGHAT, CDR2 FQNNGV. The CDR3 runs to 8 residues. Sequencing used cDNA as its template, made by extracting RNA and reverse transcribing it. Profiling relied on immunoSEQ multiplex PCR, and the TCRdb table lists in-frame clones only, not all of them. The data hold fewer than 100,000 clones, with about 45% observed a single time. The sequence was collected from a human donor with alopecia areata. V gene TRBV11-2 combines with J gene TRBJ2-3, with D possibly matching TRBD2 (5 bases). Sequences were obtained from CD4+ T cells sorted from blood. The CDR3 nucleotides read TGTGCCAGCAGCACGAGGGATTTT. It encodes CASSTRDF.